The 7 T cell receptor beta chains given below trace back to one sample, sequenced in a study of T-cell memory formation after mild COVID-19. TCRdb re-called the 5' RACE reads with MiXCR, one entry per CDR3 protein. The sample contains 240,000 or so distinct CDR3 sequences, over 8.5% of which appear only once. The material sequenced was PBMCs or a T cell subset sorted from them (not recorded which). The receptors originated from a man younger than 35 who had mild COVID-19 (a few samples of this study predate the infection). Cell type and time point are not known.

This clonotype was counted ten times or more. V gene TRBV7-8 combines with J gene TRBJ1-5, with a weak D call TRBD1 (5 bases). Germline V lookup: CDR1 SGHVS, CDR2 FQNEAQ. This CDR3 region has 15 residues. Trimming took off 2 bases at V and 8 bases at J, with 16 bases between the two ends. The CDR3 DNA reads TGTGCCAGCAGCTTATCGGGGGGAGGGTGGAAGCCCCAGCATTTT. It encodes CASSLSGGGWKPQHF. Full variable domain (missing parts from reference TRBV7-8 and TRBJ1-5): GAGVSQSPRYKVAKRGQDVALRCDPISGHVSLFWYQQALGQGPEFLTYFQNEAQLDKSGLPSDRFFAERPEGSVSTLKIQRTQQEDSAVYLCASSLSGGGWKPQHFGDGTRLSIL.

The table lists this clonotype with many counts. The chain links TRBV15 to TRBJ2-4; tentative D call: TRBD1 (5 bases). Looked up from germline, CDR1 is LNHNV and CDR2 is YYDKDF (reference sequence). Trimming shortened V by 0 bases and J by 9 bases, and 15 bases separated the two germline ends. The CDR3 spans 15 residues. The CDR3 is CATSRDASDISIQYF. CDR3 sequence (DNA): TGTGCCACCAGCAGAGATGCCTCGGACATTAGCATTCAGTACTTC.

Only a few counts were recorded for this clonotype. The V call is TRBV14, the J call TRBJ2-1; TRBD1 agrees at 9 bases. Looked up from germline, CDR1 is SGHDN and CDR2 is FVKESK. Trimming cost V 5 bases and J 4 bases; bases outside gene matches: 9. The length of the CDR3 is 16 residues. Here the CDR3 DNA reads TGTGCCAGCAGCGGACTCGGACAGGGGATTTACAATGAGCAGTTCTTC. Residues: CASSGLGQGIYNEQFF.

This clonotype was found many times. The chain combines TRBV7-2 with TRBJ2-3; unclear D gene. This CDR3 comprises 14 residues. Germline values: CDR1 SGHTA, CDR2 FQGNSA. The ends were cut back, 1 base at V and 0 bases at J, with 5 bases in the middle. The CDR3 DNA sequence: TGTGCCAGCAGCTTAGTTTGGAGCACAGATACGCAGTATTTT. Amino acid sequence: CASSLVWSTDTQYF.

The CDR3 sequence is CASSWTGYGEQYF. In DNA, the CDR3 is TGTGCCAGCAGTTGGACGGGGTATGGCGAGCAGTACTTC. J is TRBJ2-7 and V is TRBV12-3 or TRBV12-4, with D perhaps matching TRBD2 (5 bases). V lost 4 bases and J 6 bases, leaving 13 bases between the germline ends. The CDR3 runs 13 residues.

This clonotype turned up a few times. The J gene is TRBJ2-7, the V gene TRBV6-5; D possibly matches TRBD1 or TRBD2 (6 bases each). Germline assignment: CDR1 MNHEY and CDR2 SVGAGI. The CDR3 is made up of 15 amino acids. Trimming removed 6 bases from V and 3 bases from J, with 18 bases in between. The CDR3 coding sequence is TGTGCCAGCAGACGACTGGGGGGCCTATACTACGAGCAGTACTTC. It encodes CASRRLGGLYYEQYF.

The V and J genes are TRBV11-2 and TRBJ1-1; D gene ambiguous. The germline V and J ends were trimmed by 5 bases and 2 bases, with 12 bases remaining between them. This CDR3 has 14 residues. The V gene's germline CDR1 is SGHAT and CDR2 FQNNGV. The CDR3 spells CASSRALENTEAFF. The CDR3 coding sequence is TGTGCCAGCAGCCGAGCCCTAGAAAACACTGAAGCTTTCTTT.